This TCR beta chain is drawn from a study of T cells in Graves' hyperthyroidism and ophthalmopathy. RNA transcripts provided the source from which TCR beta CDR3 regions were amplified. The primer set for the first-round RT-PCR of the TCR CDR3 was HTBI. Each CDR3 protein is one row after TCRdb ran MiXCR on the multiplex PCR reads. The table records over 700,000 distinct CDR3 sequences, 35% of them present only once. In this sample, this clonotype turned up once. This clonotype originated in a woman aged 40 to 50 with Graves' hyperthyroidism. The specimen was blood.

The CDR3 DNA is TGCAGCGTTACGAGGGGCGGGGAGCTGTTTTTT. It is translated as CSVTRGGELFF. This chain links TRBV29-1 with TRBJ2-2; either TRBD1 or TRBD2 may supply D (5 bases each). This CDR3 comprises 11 residues. Looked up from germline, CDR1 is SQVTM and CDR2 is ANQGSEA. Trimming removed 5 bases from V and 7 bases from J, with 8 bases in between.